Listed below are T cell receptor beta chains from one sample, sequenced in a study of technical replicates of blood from several donors. The repertoire was sequenced with immunoSEQ multiplex PCR; TCRdb's copy has only in-frame clones and lacks some. The sample carries tens of thousands of clones, 93% recorded once. The sequenced sample consisted of T cells isolated from PBMCs. These receptors originate from a human donor in good health. The CDR3 runs from the conserved cysteine through the conserved F or W. Fields, in order: clone size, J gene, D gene, V gene, CDR3 DNA, CDR3 protein. D genes are given only for firm matches. Size is stated for part of the rows, as once, few or many counts, or as a class when the clone is expanded.

once	TRBJ1-3	.	TRBV11-3	TGTGCCAGCAGCTTAGATCGGGAAACTGGAAACACCATATATTTT	CASSLDRETGNTIYF
.	TRBJ2-7	.	TRBV30	TGTGCCTGGAGCACAGGGTTACGAAACGAGCAGTACTTC	CAWSTGLRNEQYF
.	TRBJ2-2	.	TRBV7-9	TGTGCCAGCAGCACGAGGTCGAACACCGGGGAGCTGTTTTTT	CASSTRSNTGELFF
once	TRBJ2-7	.	TRBV7-9	TGTGCCAGCAGCCACGACTTTCCCTACGAGCAGTACTTC	CASSHDFPYEQYF
.	TRBJ2-2	TRBD1	TRBV9	TGTGCCAGCAGTCCCGGGACAGGTCACTTCACCGGGGAGCTGTTTTTT	CASSPGTGHFTGELFF
.	TRBJ2-3	.	TRBV7-7	TGTGCCAGCAGCCCCCAGGGGTTAGATACGCAGTATTTT	CASSPQGLDTQYF
.	TRBJ2-2	.	TRBV10-3	TGTGCGATCGGCGAAAGGGGCGCCAACACCGGGGAGCTGTTTTTT	CAIGERGANTGELFF
.	TRBJ2-3	TRBD1	TRBV27	TGTGCCAGCAGTTGGGGACAGTCACCCTCCACAGATACGCAGTATTTT	CASSWGQSPSTDTQYF
.	TRBJ1-5	.	TRBV28	TGTGCCAGCAGTTTATCCCTTCAACAGGGATATAGCAATCAGCCCCAGCATTTT	CASSLSLQQGYSNQPQHF
.	TRBJ1-2	TRBD1	TRBV12-5	TGTGCTAGTGGCATGTCGGACAGGGGGCTCAGTGGCTACACCTTC	CASGMSDRGLSGYTF
.	TRBJ2-2	.	TRBV4-1	TGCGCCAGCAGCCTCGGCTCAGGGGGGCCCGGGGAGCTGTTTTTT	CASSLGSGGPGELFF
.	TRBJ1-2	.	TRBV6-5	TGTGCCAGCAGTTACGGCAGAAGCTACACCTTC	CASSYGRSYTF
.	TRBJ2-7	TRBD1	TRBV6-1	TGTGCCAGCAGTGAATTAAGGGACAGGGATTACGAGCAGTACTTC	CASSELRDRDYEQYF
.	TRBJ2-1	TRBD2	TRBV25-1	TGTGCCAGCAGTGCACTAGCGGGAGGAAATGAGCAGTTCTTC	CASSALAGGNEQFF
.	TRBJ2-3	.	TRBV7-2	TGTGCCAGCAGCTTAAGGGTTACAGGCGCTACGCAGTATTTT	CASSLRVTGATQYF
.	TRBJ2-2	.	TRBV9	TGTGCCAGCAGCGTAGATGGGACTCAGTCCGGGGAGCTGTTTTTT	CASSVDGTQSGELFF
.	TRBJ1-1	TRBD1	TRBV10-3	TGTGCCATCAGTAAGGACAGGGGGCCGACTGAAGCTTTCTTT	CAISKDRGPTEAFF
.	TRBJ1-2	.	TRBV5-4	TGTGCCAGCATCGATTGGACGGAGGCGTTGTACGGCTACACCTTC	CASIDWTEALYGYTF
.	TRBJ2-7	.	TRBV6-1	TGTGCCAGCAGGAAAAGGGGATTCTACGAGCAGTACTTC	CASRKRGFYEQYF
.	TRBJ2-7	.	TRBV10-1	TGCGCCAGCAGTGAAACAGGGTCCCCCTACGAGCAGTACTTC	CASSETGSPYEQYF
.	TRBJ2-3	TRBD1	TRBV5-1	TGCGCCAGCGGGACAGGATTTCCCACAGATACGCAGTATTTT	CASGTGFPTDTQYF
.	TRBJ2-7	TRBD2	TRBV11-3	TGTGCCAGCAGCTCTTGGGGGACTAGCGGCGAGCAGTACTTC	CASSSWGTSGEQYF
.	TRBJ1-1	.	TRBV7-7	TGTGCTAGCAGCCCAAGCCTGGAGGATGAAGCTTTCTTT	CASSPSLEDEAFF
.	TRBJ2-1	TRBD2	TRBV19	TGTGCCAGTTGGGTAGCGGGAGCTCCTAGGAATGAGCAGTTCTTC	CASWVAGAPRNEQFF
.	TRBJ1-3	TRBD1	TRBV10-3	TGTGCCATCAGTGAGTTGATGACAGGGTCTGGAAACACCATATATTTT	CAISELMTGSGNTIYF
.	TRBJ1-4	.	TRBV28	TGTGCCAGCGGCGGTCTTTCGGAACTGTTTTTT	CASGGLSELFF
few	TRBJ1-1	.	TRBV29-1	TGCAGCGTCCACAGGGAGACGAACACTGAAGCTTTCTTT	CSVHRETNTEAFF
.	TRBJ2-1	TRBD2	TRBV7-8	TGTGCCAGCAGCTTAGCCGCTAGCGGGGAATCCTACAATGAGCAGTTCTTC	CASSLAASGESYNEQFF
.	TRBJ2-7	TRBD1	TRBV10-3	TGTGCCATCCGAGCTACTCGGGACAGGCTCTACGAGCAGTACTTC	CAIRATRDRLYEQYF
.	TRBJ1-1	TRBD1	TRBV5-1	TGCGCCAGCAGCAAACGAACCGGGACAGCCCTGAACACTGAAGCTTTCTTT	CASSKRTGTALNTEAFF
.	TRBJ2-5	.	TRBV2	TGTGCCAGCAGTGAATCGAAGGAGGAGGAGACCCAGTACTTC	CASSESKEEETQYF
few	TRBJ1-6	.	TRBV28	TGTGCCAGCAGTTCACAGGGCTCGGGGAATTCACCCCTCCACTTT	CASSSQGSGNSPLHF
.	TRBJ2-7	TRBD1	TRBV4-1	TGCGCCAGCAGCCAACAAGCGGACAGGGGAGACTACGAGCAGTACTTC	CASSQQADRGDYEQYF
.	TRBJ1-3	.	TRBV4-1	TGCGCCAGCAGCCAAGAAGGGGTCTTAGCTTCTGGAAACACCATATATTTT	CASSQEGVLASGNTIYF
.	TRBJ2-6	TRBD1	TRBV5-8	TGTGCCAGCAGGGGGACAGGGTTGGATGGGGCCAACGTCCTGACTTTC	CASRGTGLDGANVLTF
.	TRBJ2-3	TRBD1	TRBV28	TGTGCCAGCAGTTCCGGACAGGGAACTTACACAGATACGCAGTATTTT	CASSSGQGTYTDTQYF
.	TRBJ2-5	.	TRBV7-2	TGTGCCAGCAGCTATAGCCAAGAGACCCAGTACTTC	CASSYSQETQYF
.	TRBJ2-7	.	TRBV5-1	TGCGCCAGCAGCTTGGGGTGGGGGCGAGGAGGCCACGAGCAGTACTTC	CASSLGWGRGGHEQYF
.	TRBJ1-5	TRBD1	TRBV5-6	TGTGCCAGCAGCTCAAGGGACAGGGGGGACAATCAGCCCCAGCATTTT	CASSSRDRGDNQPQHF
once	TRBJ2-7	TRBD1	TRBV28	TGTGCCAGCACGGGACAGGGTCTTGTCGAGCAGTACTTC	CASTGQGLVEQYF